Below are 6 T cell receptor beta chains sequenced from a single sample in a study of blood T cell repertoires in COVID-19. Repertoires were generated with immunoSEQ multiplex PCR, while TCRdb's copy carries only in-frame clones and drops some. This table has 150,000 to 200,000 clones, around 85% appearing once. Sequenced: peripheral blood. The receptors derive from a man older than 75 with COVID-19, enrolled during active disease.

V usage is TRBV7-2 and J usage is TRBJ1-4; 7 nucleotides match TRBD1. The CDR3 length is 14 residues. V lost 5 bases to trimming and J lost 6 bases; unmatched junction nucleotides: 6. The germline V gene has CDR1 SGHTA and CDR2 FQGNSA. The CDR3 region is CASSPYRGDEKLFF. DNA of the CDR3: TGTGCCAGCAGCCCGTACAGGGGCGATGAAAAACTGTTTTTT. The full variable domain, with the rest looked up from reference TRBV7-2 and TRBJ1-4, is GAGVSQSPSNKVTEKGKDVELRCDPISGHTALYWYRQSLGQGLEFLIYFQGNSAPDKSGLPSDRFSAERTGGSVSTLTIQRTQQEDSAVYLCASSPYRGDEKLFFGSGTQLSVL.

V usage is TRBV9 and J usage is TRBJ1-1; no clear D. The V gene lost 0 bases and the J gene lost 0 bases, with 9 bases spanning the gap. This CDR3 has 15 amino acids. Per germline, CDR1 SGDLS and CDR2 YYNGEE. CDR3 sequence: CASSVGGFLNTEAFF. Here the CDR3 DNA reads TGTGCCAGCAGCGTAGGAGGGTTTTTGAACACTGAAGCTTTCTTT.

This rearrangement joins TRBV24-1 to TRBJ2-1; the match to TRBD1 covers 9 bases. V was clipped by 3 bases and J by 0 bases; unmatched bases: 5. The CDR3 has 17 residues. CDR1 and CDR2 from the germline V gene are KGHDR and SFDVKD. CDR3 in amino acids: CATSDPRQGGSYNEQFF. The CDR3 DNA is TGTGCCACCAGTGATCCAAGACAGGGGGGCTCCTACAATGAGCAGTTCTTC.

The chain joins TRBV7-9 to TRBJ1-5, with D maybe TRBD1 (5 bases). CDR1 SEHNR and CDR2 FQNEAQ come from the germline V gene (reference sequence). V lost 1 base and J lost 4, with 8 bases in between. The CDR3 sequence is 14 residues long. As DNA, the CDR3 is TGTGCCAGCAGCTTAGTGGGGGGGAATCAGCCCCAGCATTTT. This sequence encodes CASSLVGGNQPQHF.

This chain connects TRBV5-1 to TRBJ1-6; tentatively, D is TRBD1 (5 bases). This CDR3 has 13 residues. The ends were cut back, 5 bases at V and 5 bases at J, with 8 bases in the middle. The germline CDR1 and CDR2 sequences are SGHRS and YFSETQ. CDR3 coding DNA: TGCGCCAGCAGATCAGGGAATAATTCACCCCTCCACTTT. It is translated as CASRSGNNSPLHF.

The chain couples TRBV12-5 to TRBJ2-5; D is ambiguous. V lost 2 bases and J lost 1, with 5 bases in between. CDR1 is LGHNT, CDR2 FRNRAP, per germline. This CDR3 spans 13 amino acids. The CDR3 loop is CASGLNSQETQYF. CDR3 nucleotides: TGTGCTAGTGGTTTGAATAGCCAAGAGACCCAGTACTTC.